The T cell receptor beta chain under discussion was sequenced for a study of cytomegalovirus exposure and HLA in healthy donors. Study findings and constraints: Both high specificity and high sensitivity reportedly marked the classifier's diagnosis of cytomegalovirus status. Cytomegalovirus-associated TCR beta chains were listed, numbering 150 to 200.

Germline V gene data show CDR1 as SNHLY and CDR2 as FYNNEI. The CDR3 totals 15 residues. V lost 6 bases and J 1 base, leaving 12 bases between the germline ends. Points on this clone: The antigen is unknown.

While the first cohort had 700 or so subjects, the donors belonged to the separate validation cohort of over a hundred subjects. Sequenced by immunoSEQ multiplex PCR; TCRdb stores in-frame clones only, minus some. The sample yields 150,000 to 180,000 clones, about 86% seen once. Material for sequencing was PBMCs. This sequence was found in a human donor in good health. The V gene is TRBV2, the J gene TRBJ2-2; the D gene is possibly TRBD2 (6 bases). CDR3 in amino acids: CASRRLGENTGELFF. The CDR3 DNA reads TGTGCCAGCAGGAGACTAGGGGAGAACACCGGGGAGCTGTTTTTT. Variable domain in full (rest from reference TRBV2 and TRBJ2-2): EPEVTQTPSHQVTQMGQEVILRCVPISNHLYFYWYRQILGQKVEFLVSFYNNEISEKSEIFDDQFSVERPDGSNFTLKIRSTKLEDSAMYFCASRRLGENTGELFFGEGSRLTVL.